This T cell receptor beta chain was recovered during a study of Graves' ophthalmopathy and Graves' hyperthyroidism. Moderate-to-severe activity, with CAS ≥3, NOSPECS ≥4 and duration under 3 months, characterized the donors with ophthalmopathy. Serum thyroxine and TRAb, along with clinical symptoms, thyroid ultrasound and orbital computed tomography, were what diagnosis relied on. J lost 0 bases, V lost 2 bases, and 0 bases had no gene match. CDR1 and CDR2 (germline): MNHEY, SVGAGI. The CDR3 loop spans 14 amino acids. This clonotype was observed at least ten times. Amplification from RNA transcripts yielded the TCR beta CDR3 regions. After a first-round RT-PCR with HTBI primers, a second-round multiplex PCR was run. TCRdb re-derived calls from the multiplex PCR reads in MiXCR, one entry per CDR3 protein. In the table there are 150,000 to 200,000 distinct CDR3 sequences, over 35% of which are singletons.

This TCR was recovered from a middle-aged woman with Graves' ophthalmopathy. The sequenced sample consisted of peripheral blood. The chain employs TRBV6-5 and TRBJ1-1, with TRBD1 identical over 7 bases. CDR3 in DNA: TGTGCCAGCAGTTACGACAGGGTGAACACTGAAGCTTTCTTT. Protein sequence: CASSYDRVNTEAFF.